This TCR beta chain was sequenced during a study of blood T cell repertoires in COVID-19. Study overall: PBMCs, B-cell-depleted T cells, or T cells provided the cDNA or gDNA that made up the material.

In the source study's methods: Reference gene primer amplification in the assay estimated nucleated cell counts. Clones were read by immunoSEQ multiplex PCR, and TCRdb kept only the in-frame ones, dropping some. V and J calls and clone size follow that table, whereas D and trimming were derived from the DNA. Altogether about 220,000 clones are present, about four fifths being singletons, with the ten largest covering 3% to 4%. The CDR3 length is 13 residues. Germline V gene data show CDR1 as WSHSY and CDR2 as SAAADI. V dropped 7 bases and J dropped 2; count of bases not matched to a gene: 3. The sequencing input was peripheral blood. The TCR was taken from a woman of 80 years or more with acute or convalescent COVID-19. The chain carries TRBV10-2 and TRBJ1-2; TRBD1 matches at 8 bases. CDR3 bases: TGCGCCAGCAATGCAGGGGGCAACTATGGCTACACCTTC. Translated, it gives CASNAGGNYGYTF.